This record concerns one T cell receptor (beta chain) sequence. The sample belongs to a study of cytomegalovirus exposure and HLA in healthy donors. Germline CDR1 is SNHLY and CDR2 is FYNNEI. With 7 bases removed from V and 9 bases from J, the gap between germline ends came to 11 bases. CDR3 length: 11 residues. The study ran its PCR with 60 Vbeta and 13 Jbeta primers. Only in-frame clones appear in the TCRdb table, and some are missing; sequencing was by immunoSEQ multiplex PCR. The sample has approximately 190,000 clones; 87% are singletons. This receptor was identified in a man aged 25 to 45 in good health and CMV-seronegative. The sequencing sample was made of PBMCs. The chain joins TRBV2 to TRBJ2-3; D unresolved. CDR3 DNA sequence: TGTGCCAGCATTAGTGAGGAAACGCAGTATTTT. Protein product: CASISEETQYF.